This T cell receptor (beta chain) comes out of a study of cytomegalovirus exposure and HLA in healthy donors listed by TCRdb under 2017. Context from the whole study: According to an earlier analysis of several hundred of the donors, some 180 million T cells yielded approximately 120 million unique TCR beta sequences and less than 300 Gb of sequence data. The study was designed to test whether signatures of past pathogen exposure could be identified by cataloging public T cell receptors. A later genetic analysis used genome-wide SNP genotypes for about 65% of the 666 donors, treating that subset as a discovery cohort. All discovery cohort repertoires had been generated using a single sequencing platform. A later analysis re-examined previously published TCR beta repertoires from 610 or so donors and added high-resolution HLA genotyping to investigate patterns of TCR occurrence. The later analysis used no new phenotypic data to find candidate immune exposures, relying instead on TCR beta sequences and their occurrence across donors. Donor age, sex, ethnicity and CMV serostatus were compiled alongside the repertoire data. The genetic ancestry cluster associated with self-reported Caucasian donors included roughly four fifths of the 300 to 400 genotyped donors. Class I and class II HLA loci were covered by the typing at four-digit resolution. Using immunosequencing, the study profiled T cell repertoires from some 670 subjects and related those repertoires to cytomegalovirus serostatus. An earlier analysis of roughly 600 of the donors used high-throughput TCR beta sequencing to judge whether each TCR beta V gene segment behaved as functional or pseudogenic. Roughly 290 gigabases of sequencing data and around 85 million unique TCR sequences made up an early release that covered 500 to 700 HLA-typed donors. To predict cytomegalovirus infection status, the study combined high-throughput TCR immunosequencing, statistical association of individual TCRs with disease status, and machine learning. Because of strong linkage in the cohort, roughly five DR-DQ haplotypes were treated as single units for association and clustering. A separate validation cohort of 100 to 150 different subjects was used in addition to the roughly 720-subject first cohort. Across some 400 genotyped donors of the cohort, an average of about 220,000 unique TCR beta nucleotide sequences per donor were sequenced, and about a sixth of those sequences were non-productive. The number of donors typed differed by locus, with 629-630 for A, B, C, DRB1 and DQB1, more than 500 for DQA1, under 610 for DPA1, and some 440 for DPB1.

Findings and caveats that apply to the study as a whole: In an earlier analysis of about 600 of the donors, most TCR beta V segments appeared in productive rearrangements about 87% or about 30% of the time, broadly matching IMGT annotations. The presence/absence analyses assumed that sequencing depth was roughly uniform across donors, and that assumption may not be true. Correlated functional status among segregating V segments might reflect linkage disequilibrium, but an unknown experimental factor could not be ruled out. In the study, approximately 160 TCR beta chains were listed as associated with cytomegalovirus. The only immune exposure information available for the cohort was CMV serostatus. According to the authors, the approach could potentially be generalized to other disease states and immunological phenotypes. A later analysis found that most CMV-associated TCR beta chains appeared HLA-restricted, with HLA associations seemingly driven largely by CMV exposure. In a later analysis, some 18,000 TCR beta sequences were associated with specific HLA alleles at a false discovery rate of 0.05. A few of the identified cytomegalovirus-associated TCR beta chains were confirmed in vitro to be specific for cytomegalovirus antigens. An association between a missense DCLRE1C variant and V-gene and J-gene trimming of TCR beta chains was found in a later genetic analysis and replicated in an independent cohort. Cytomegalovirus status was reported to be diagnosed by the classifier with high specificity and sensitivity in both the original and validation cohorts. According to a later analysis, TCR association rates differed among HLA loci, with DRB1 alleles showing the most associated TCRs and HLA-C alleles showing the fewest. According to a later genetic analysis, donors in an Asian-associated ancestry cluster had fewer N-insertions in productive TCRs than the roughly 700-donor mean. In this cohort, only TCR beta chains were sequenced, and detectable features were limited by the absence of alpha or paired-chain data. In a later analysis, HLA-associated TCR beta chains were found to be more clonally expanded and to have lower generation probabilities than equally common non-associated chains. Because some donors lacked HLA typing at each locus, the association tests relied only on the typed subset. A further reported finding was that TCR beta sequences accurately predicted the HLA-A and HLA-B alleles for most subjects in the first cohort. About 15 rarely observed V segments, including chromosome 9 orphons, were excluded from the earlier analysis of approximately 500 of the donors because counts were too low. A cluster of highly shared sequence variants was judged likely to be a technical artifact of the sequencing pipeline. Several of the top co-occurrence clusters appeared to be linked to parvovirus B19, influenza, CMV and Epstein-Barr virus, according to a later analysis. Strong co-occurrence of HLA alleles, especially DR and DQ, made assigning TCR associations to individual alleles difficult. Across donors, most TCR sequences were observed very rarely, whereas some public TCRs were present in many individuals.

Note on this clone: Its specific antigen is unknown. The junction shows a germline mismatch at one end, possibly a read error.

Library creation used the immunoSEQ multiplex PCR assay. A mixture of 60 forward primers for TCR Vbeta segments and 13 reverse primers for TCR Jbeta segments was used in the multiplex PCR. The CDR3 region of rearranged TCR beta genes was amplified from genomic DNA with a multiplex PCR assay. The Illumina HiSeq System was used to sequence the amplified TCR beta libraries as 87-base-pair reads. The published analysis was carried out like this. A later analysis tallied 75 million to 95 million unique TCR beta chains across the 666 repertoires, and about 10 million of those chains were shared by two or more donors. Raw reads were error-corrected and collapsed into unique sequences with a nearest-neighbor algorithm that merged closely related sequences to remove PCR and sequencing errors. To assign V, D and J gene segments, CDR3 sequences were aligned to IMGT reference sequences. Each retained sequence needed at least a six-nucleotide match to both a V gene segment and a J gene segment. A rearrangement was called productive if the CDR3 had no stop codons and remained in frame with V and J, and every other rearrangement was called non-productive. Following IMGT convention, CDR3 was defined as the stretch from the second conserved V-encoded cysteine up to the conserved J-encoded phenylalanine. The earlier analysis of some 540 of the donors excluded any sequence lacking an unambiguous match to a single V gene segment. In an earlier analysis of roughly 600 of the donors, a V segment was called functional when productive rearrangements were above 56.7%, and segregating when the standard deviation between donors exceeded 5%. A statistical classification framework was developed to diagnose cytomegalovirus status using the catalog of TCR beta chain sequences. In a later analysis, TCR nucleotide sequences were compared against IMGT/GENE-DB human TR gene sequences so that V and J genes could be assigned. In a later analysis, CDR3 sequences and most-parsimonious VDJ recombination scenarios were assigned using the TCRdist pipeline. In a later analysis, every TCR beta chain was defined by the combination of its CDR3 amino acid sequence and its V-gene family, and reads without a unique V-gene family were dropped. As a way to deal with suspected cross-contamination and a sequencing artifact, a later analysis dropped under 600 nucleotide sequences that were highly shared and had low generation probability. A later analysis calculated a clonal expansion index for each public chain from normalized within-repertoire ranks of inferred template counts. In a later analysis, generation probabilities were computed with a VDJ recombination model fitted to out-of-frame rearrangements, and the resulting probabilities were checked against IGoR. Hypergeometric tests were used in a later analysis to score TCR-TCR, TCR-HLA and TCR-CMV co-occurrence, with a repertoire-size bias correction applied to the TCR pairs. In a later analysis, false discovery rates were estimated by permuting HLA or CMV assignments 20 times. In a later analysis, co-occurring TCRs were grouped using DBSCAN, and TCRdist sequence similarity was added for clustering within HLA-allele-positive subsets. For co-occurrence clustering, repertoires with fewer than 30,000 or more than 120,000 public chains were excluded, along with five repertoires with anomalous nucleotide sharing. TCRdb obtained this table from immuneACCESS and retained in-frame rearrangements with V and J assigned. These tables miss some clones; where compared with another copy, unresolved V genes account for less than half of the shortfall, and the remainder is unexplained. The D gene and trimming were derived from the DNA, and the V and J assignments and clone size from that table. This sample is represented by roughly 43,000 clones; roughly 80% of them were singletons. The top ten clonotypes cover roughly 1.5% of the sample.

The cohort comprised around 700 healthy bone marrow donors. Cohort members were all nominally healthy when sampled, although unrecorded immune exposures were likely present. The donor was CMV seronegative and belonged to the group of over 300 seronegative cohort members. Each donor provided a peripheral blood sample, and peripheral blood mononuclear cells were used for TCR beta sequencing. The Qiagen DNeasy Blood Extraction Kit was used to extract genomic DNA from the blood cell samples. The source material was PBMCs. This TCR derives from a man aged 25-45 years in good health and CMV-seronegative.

The CDR3 has the sequence CASSRLANAGELFF. The bases read TGTGCCAGCAGCCGTCTAGCGAACGCCGGGGAGCTGTTTTTT. The rearranged chain carries TRBV7-6 and TRBJ2-2; the D gene is perhaps TRBD2, from 6 matching bases. From cysteine to phenylalanine, the CDR3 is 14 amino acids long. Only CDR3 DNA remains: 42 bases, in frame from the first base. Sequences SGHVS (CDR1) and FNYEAQ (CDR2) are obtained from the germline V gene.